The present T cell receptor (beta chain) was sequenced within a study of beta chain features in type 1 diabetes. General study findings and limits: Here, the possible influence of HLA type (on TCRB rearrangement) remained unresolved. High TCR expression in some cells could lead to their over-representation in cDNA sequencing. Naive, central memory and regulatory TCRB repertoires appeared more similar among patients than healthy donors.

The study reverse transcribed the entire isolated RNA, so it sequenced expressed TCRB transcripts. Only in-frame clones appear in the TCRdb table, and some are missing; sequencing was by immunoSEQ multiplex PCR. The data hold under 500,000 clones, with around 28% observed a single time. Sampling consisted of one heparinised blood draw per donor, averaging approximately 120 mL. This clone was seen a handful of times. Its antigen remains unknown. Between the trimmed V and J ends, which lost 0 bases and 5 bases, there was a span of 13 bases. Germline CDR1 LGHNA, CDR2 YNFKEQ. There are 15 residues in the CDR3.

The chain combines TRBV4-2 with TRBJ1-1, with a tentative D call TRBD1 (5 bases). This TCR was recovered from a man aged 18 to 30 in good health. Sequencing was done on a sample of naive CD4+ T cells from blood. In nucleotides, the CDR3 is TGTGCCAGCAGCCAAGAAGTGCTCTGGGGGACTGAAGCTTTCTTT. Translation: CASSQEVLWGTEAFF.